The 27 T cell receptor beta chains below all came from one sample that was sequenced in a study of T cell responses to AZD1222 COVID-19 vaccine. Measured with immunoSEQ multiplex PCR; TCRdb has only the in-frame clones, and not every one. Of about 170,000 clones in the sample, around 87% were seen once. This specimen consisted of peripheral blood, obtained on day 0 of AZD1222 vaccination. Receptors were obtained from an adult in good health.

CDR3 in amino acids: CASSAETGIEQYV. The CDR3 region has the DNA TGTGCCAGCAGCGCAGAGACAGGGATTGAGCAGTACGTC. This rearrangement joins TRBV11-2 to TRBJ2-7, with 7 bases lining up with TRBD1. The CDR3 runs to 13 residues. Trimming took 5 bases from V and 7 from J; bases not matched to a gene: 8. Germline assignment: CDR1 SGHAT and CDR2 FQNNGV.

The V gene is TRBV6-5, the J gene TRBJ1-2, with D possibly TRBD1 on 5 matching bases. The germline CDR1 and CDR2 sequences are MNHEY and SVGAGI. The CDR3 loop spans 13 amino acids. Trimming shortened V by 6 bases and J by 0 bases, and 8 bases separated the two germline ends. The CDR3 sequence: CASRSTANYGYTF. For the CDR3, the DNA is TGTGCCAGCAGATCGACAGCTAACTATGGCTACACCTTC.

The CDR3 sequence is CASSVAGARADTQYF. CDR3 DNA sequence: TGTGCCAGCAGCGTAGCAGGGGCGAGGGCAGATACGCAGTATTTT. The J gene is TRBJ2-3, the V gene TRBV9; D may be TRBD1 (6 bases). CDR3 length: 15 amino acids. Trimming cost V 0 bases and J 4 bases, with 12 bases left between them. The germline gives CDR1 SGDLS, CDR2 YYNGEE. Drawing the rest from reference TRBV9 and TRBJ2-3, the complete variable domain is DSGVTQTPKHLITATGQRVTLRCSPRSGDLSVYWYQQSLDQGLQFLIQYYNGEERAKGNILERFSAQQFPDLHSELNLSSLELGDSALYFCASSVAGARADTQYFGPGTRLTVL.

This chain uses TRBV6-5 with TRBJ1-5; 8 bases fit TRBD1. This CDR3 region has 14 residues. With 8 bases clipped from V and 7 bases from J, the junction kept 10 bases outside the gene matches. Germline V gene lookup returns CDR1 MNHEY and CDR2 SVGAGI. CDR3 sequence reads: CASSRQGADQPQHF. The CDR3 nucleotides read TGTGCCAGCTCGAGGCAGGGGGCTGACCAGCCCCAGCATTTT.

The table lists this clone with a count of one. The chain recombines TRBV27 with TRBJ2-5; unclear D gene. V dropped 3 bases and J dropped 3 bases, with 8 bases sitting between them. The CDR3 covers 13 residues. Germline CDR1 and CDR2: MNHEY and SMNVEV (reference sequence). The CDR3 reads CASSFLAEETQYF. The CDR3 DNA is TGTGCCAGCAGTTTTTTGGCTGAAGAGACCCAGTACTTC.

The chain employs TRBV7-9 and TRBJ2-3, with D possibly TRBD1 on 6 matching bases. Germline-derived CDR1 and CDR2 are SEHNR and FQNEAQ (reference sequence). The CDR3 has 16 amino acids. The V gene lost 1 base and the J gene lost 1 base, with 12 bases spanning the gap. CDR3 sequence: CASSLGQGLGTDTQYF. The CDR3, as DNA: TGTGCCAGCAGCTTAGGTCAGGGGTTAGGCACAGATACGCAGTATTTT.

This clone came up once. V and J are TRBV28 and TRBJ1-2, with D possibly being TRBD1 (5 bases). V was cut by 3 bases and J by 3 bases, with 14 bases left in between. This CDR3 is built from 15 residues. Germline loops: CDR1 MDHEN, CDR2 SYDVKM. CDR3 residues: CASSLGRGTYYGYTF. DNA of the CDR3: TGTGCCAGCAGTTTGGGTCGGGGGACTTACTATGGCTACACCTTC.

The genes are TRBV5-5 and TRBJ2-1; the match to TRBD1 covers 8 bases. In germline, CDR1 is SGHKS, CDR2 YYEKEE (reference sequence). With 4 bases clipped from V and 0 bases from J, the junction kept 6 bases outside the gene matches. The CDR3 covers 16 residues. CDR3 DNA sequence: TGTGCCAGCAGCGGGGGACAGGCCAGCTCCTACAATGAGCAGTTCTTC. As protein: CASSGGQASSYNEQFF.

In DNA, the CDR3 is TGTGCCAGTCTATCCGCAGGTAGAACCCTGGGCAACTATGGCTACACCTTC. Amino acids: CASLSAGRTLGNYGYTF. This chain joins TRBV19 and TRBJ1-2; unclear D gene. Germline V gene data show CDR1 as LNHDA and CDR2 as SQIVND (reference sequence). Trimming removed 8 bases from V and 2 bases from J, with 24 bases in between. The length of the CDR3 is 17 residues.

V is TRBV27 and J is TRBJ1-6; D might be TRBD1 (6 bases). Germline V CDR1 and CDR2: MNHEY, SMNVEV (reference sequence). Trimming cost V 4 bases and J 14 bases, with 18 bases left between them. This CDR3 has 14 amino acids. The CDR3 is CASSSTGPLEALHF. The CDR3 nucleotides are TGTGCCAGCAGTTCCACAGGGCCCCTAGAAGCCCTCCACTTT.

This clone was recorded once. The chain joins TRBV7-9 to TRBJ2-2; 7 bases line up with TRBD1. Germline CDR1 reads SEHNR; CDR2 reads FQNEAQ (reference sequence). The CDR3 consists of 15 residues. J was trimmed by 7 bases and V by 4 bases; bases with no gene match: 9. In DNA, the CDR3 is TGTGCCAGCAGCTCCCTCGGACAGGTTGTCGGGGAGCTGTTTTTT. Translated: CASSSLGQVVGELFF.

As DNA, the CDR3 is TGTGCCAGCAGCTTGCGGGACTCGAGGTCTGGCTACACCTTC. As protein: CASSLRDSRSGYTF. The rearrangement links TRBV14 to TRBJ1-2; D might be TRBD1 (5 bases). The germline V gene encodes CDR1 SGHDN and CDR2 FVKESK. The V end was cut by 5 bases, the J end by 7 bases, with 17 bases between. CDR3 length: 14 residues.

The rearrangement uses TRBV3-1 (or the pseudogene TRBV3-2) and TRBJ1-6; D unclear. This CDR3 has 13 amino acids. CDR1 is LGHDT, CDR2 YNNKEL, per germline (reference sequence). The germline V and J ends were trimmed by 4 bases and 10 bases, with 11 bases remaining between them. The CDR3 protein is CASSRPGNSPLHF. CDR3 in DNA: TGTGCCAGCAGCCGGCCGGGGAACTCACCCCTCCACTTT.

This chain connects TRBV9 to TRBJ2-7; D is unclear. The CDR3 covers 9 residues. Germline V CDR1 and CDR2: SGDLS, YYNGEE. Between the trimmed V and J ends, which lost 10 bases and 7 bases, there was a span of 9 bases. CDR3 loop: CAFAVEQYV. CDR3 in DNA: TGTGCCTTTGCGGTGGAGCAGTACGTC.

The V gene is TRBV5-6, the J gene TRBJ2-7; tentative D call: TRBD1 (5 bases). The CDR3 consists of 17 residues. Germline CDR1 SGHDT, CDR2 YYEEEE. V gave up 4 bases and J gave up 2 bases, with 22 bases separating them. The CDR3 region has the DNA TGTGCCAGCAGCACGCACAGGAGCTCTACACAACCCTACGAGCAGTACTTC. It is translated as CASSTHRSSTQPYEQYF.

This clone was found once. DNA of the CDR3: TGCGCCAGCAGCCACCCCGGTGCGGCCAATGAGCAGTTCTTC. Amino acids: CASSHPGAANEQFF. The chain couples TRBV5-1 to TRBJ2-1; no firm D call. Germline-derived CDR1 and CDR2 are SGHRS and YFSETQ. The CDR3 contains 14 residues. Trimming left V 4 bases short and J 6 bases short, with 14 bases between.

This sequence joins TRBV10-3 and TRBJ2-5, with a tentative D call TRBD1 (5 bases). Per germline, CDR1 ENHRY and CDR2 SYGVKD. The CDR3 is 13 amino acids. V lost 4 bases to trimming and J lost 4 bases, with 10 bases between them. As DNA, the CDR3 is TGTGCCATCAGTGTAGGGGTCGGAGAGACCCAGTACTTC. It encodes CAISVGVGETQYF.

This clone has just one count. This chain links TRBV6-2 or TRBV6-3 with TRBJ2-1; 12 bases agree with TRBD2. CDR1 is MNHEY and CDR2 is SVGEGT in the germline V gene. This CDR3 region has 15 residues. V trimming: 6 bases; J trimming: 6 bases; junction bases outside the gene matches: 6. The CDR3 spells CASSIGTSGPNEQFF. Written as DNA, the CDR3 is TGTGCCAGCAGCATAGGGACTAGCGGGCCCAATGAGCAGTTCTTC.

This chain connects TRBV7-9 to TRBJ1-6; 9 bases map to TRBD1. Germline assignment: CDR1 SEHNR and CDR2 FQNEAQ (reference sequence). This CDR3 has 17 residues. J lost 0 bases, V lost 5 bases, and 5 bases had no gene match. In nucleotides, the CDR3 is TGTGCCAGCAGCGACAAGACAGGGGGCTCCTATAATTCACCCCTCCACTTT. It specifies CASSDKTGGSYNSPLHF.

This rearrangement joins TRBV6-5 to TRBJ1-5, with D unresolved. Germline-derived CDR1 and CDR2 are MNHEY and SVGAGI. The CDR3 sequence is 15 residues long. V was trimmed by 4 bases and J by 2 bases, leaving 12 bases between them. In DNA, the CDR3 is TGTGCCAGCAGTTCCGGACCGACCCGCAATCAGCCCCAGCATTTT. Its translation: CASSSGPTRNQPQHF.

The rearrangement joins TRBV10-3 to TRBJ2-5, with TRBD2 identical over 10 bases. CDR3 size: 15 residues. Germline loops: CDR1 ENHRY, CDR2 SYGVKD. Unmatched junction bases numbered 5, after V lost 5 bases and J lost 2 bases. CDR3 coding DNA: TGTGCCATCAGTCTTAGCGGGGGGACTCAAGAGACCCAGTACTTC. Protein product: CAISLSGGTQETQYF.

This chain links TRBV7-2 with TRBJ2-3; 7 nucleotides line up with TRBD2. J lost 4 bases, V lost 5 bases, and 15 bases had no gene match. The CDR3 runs to 17 residues. In germline, CDR1 is SGHTA, CDR2 FQGNSA. The CDR3 sequence is CASSPLLERGFPDTQYF. In DNA form, the CDR3 reads TGTGCCAGCAGCCCTCTTCTAGAGCGGGGATTTCCAGATACGCAGTATTTT.

The chain has TRBV5-4 and TRBJ1-2; the D is unclear. V lost 0 bases to trimming and J lost 0 bases, with 3 bases between them. The CDR3 has 13 amino acids. The V gene's germline CDR1 is SGHNT and CDR2 YYREEE (reference sequence). The CDR3 bases are TGTGCCAGCAGCTTGGTGGCTAACTATGGCTACACCTTC. Translated, it gives CASSLVANYGYTF.

This clone was detected only a few times. This rearrangement joins TRBV7-2 to TRBJ1-5, with D hard to call. The CDR3 is 13 residues long. Germline V gene data show CDR1 as SGHTA and CDR2 as FQGNSA. Trimming took 1 base from V and 6 from J, leaving 7 bases between them. CDR3 sequence: CASSLVEGQPQHF. The CDR3 DNA is TGTGCCAGCAGCTTAGTGGAGGGTCAGCCCCAGCATTTT.

V is TRBV5-1 and J is TRBJ1-5, with D possibly matching TRBD1 (5 bases). The germline V gene has CDR1 SGHRS and CDR2 YFSETQ. Trimming took 2 bases from V and 0 from J, leaving 18 bases between them. This CDR3 spans 18 amino acids. CDR3 DNA: TGCGCCAGCAGCTTTCTTCGGGGCGCGTGGTATAGCAATCAGCCCCAGCATTTT. Translation: CASSFLRGAWYSNQPQHF. The full variable domain, its missing parts supplied by reference TRBV5-1 and TRBJ1-5, is KAGVTQTPRYLIKTRGQQVTLSCSPISGHRSVSWYQQTPGQGLQFLFEYFSETQRNKGNFPGRFSGRQFSNSRSEMNVSTLELGDSALYLCASSFLRGAWYSNQPQHFGDGTRLSIL.

The chain employs TRBV19 and TRBJ2-1; possibly TRBD2 for D (6 bases). CDR1 LNHDA and CDR2 SQIVND come from the germline V gene (reference sequence). Trimming took off 6 bases at V and 0 bases at J, with 9 bases between the two ends. The CDR3 has 14 amino acids. The CDR3: CASRFGGSYNEQFF. The CDR3 DNA reads TGTGCCAGTAGGTTCGGGGGCTCCTACAATGAGCAGTTCTTC.

This clone was seen more than once but under ten times. This sequence joins TRBV6-2 or TRBV6-3 and TRBJ1-2; D unresolved. The CDR3 length is 15 residues. Trimming removed 4 bases from V and 4 bases from J, with 16 bases in between. Germline CDR1 MNHEY, CDR2 SVGEGT. The CDR3 here is CASSSEDEAVYGYTF. DNA of the CDR3: TGTGCCAGCAGTTCAGAGGACGAGGCAGTCTATGGCTACACCTTC.